This T cell receptor beta chain was sequenced in a study of response to subunit inactivated influenza vaccine. Using its own MiXCR run on the RT-PCR reads, TCRdb lists one record per CDR3 protein. The table shows hundreds of thousands of distinct CDR3 sequences, with approximately 13% occurring only once. Germline trimming cut 5 bases from V and 2 bases from J; bases unmatched to any gene: 7. CDR3 length equals 15 residues. Germline CDR1 reads MNHEY; CDR2 reads SVGEGT. The clonotype originates from a man aged 50 or older who received an inactivated influenza vaccine. The chain recombines TRBV6-2 or TRBV6-3 with TRBJ2-7; 9 bases are shared with TRBD2. Here the sequenced sample was PBMCs from blood, taken 14 to 15 days before vaccination. The CDR3 DNA is TGTGCCAGCAGTCCCGGGACTAGCAGCACCTACGAGCAGTACTTC. Protein sequence: CASSPGTSSTYEQYF.